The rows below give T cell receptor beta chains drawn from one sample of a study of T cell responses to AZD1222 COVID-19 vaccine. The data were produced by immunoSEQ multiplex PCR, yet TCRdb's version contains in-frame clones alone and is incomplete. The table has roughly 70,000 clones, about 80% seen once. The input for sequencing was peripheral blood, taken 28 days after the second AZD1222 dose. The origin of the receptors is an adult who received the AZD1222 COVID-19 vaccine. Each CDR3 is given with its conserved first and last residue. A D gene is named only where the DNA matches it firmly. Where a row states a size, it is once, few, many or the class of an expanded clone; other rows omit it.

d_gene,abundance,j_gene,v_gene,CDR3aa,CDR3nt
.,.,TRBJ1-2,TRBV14,CASSQAWTEIYGYTF,TGTGCCAGCAGCCAAGCGTGGACGGAGATCTATGGCTACACCTTC
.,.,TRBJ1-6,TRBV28,CASRSQGTGGSPLHF,TGTGCCAGCAGGTCCCAAGGCACAGGTGGGTCACCCCTCCACTTT
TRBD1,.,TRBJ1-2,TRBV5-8,CASSVQGAYGYTF,TGTGCCAGCAGCGTACAGGGGGCGTATGGCTACACCTTC
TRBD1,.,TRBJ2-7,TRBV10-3,CAIRDRSYEQYF,TGTGCCATCAGGGACAGGTCCTACGAGCAGTACTTC
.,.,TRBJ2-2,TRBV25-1,CASSYGGRGELFF,TGTGCCAGCAGTTACGGAGGTCGGGGGGAGCTGTTTTTT
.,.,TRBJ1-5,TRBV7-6,CASSLFSGQKNQPQHF,TGTGCCAGCAGCTTATTTTCAGGACAGAAGAATCAGCCCCAGCATTTT
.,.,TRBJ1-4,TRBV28,CASSLGAHNEKLFF,TGTGCCAGCAGTTTAGGGGCGCATAATGAAAAACTGTTTTTT
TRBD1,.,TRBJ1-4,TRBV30,CAWSVQGGTNEKLFF,TGTGCCTGGAGTGTACAGGGGGGCACTAATGAAAAACTGTTTTTT
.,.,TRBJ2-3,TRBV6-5,CASSSGLSTDTQYF,TGTGCCAGCAGTTCCGGGCTTAGCACAGATACGCAGTATTTT
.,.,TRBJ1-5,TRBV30,CAWTRTVNQPQHF,TGTGCCTGGACTCGGACAGTCAATCAGCCCCAGCATTTT
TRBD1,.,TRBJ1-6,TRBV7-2,CASSFTGDGSPLHF,TGTGCCAGCAGCTTCACAGGGGACGGGTCACCCCTCCACTTT
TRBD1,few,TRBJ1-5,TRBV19,CASSIGGRGRGQPQHF,TGTGCCAGTAGTATTGGTGGCAGGGGGCGAGGTCAGCCCCAGCATTTT
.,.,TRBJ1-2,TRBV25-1,CASSAPETYGYTF,TGTGCCAGCAGTGCGCCGGAGACCTATGGCTACACCTTC
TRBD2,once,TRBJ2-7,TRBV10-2,CASSGTSFPYEQYF,TGCGCCAGCAGCGGGACTAGTTTCCCCTACGAGCAGTACTTC
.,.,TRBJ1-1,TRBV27,CASSLSFTLGYTEAFF,TGTGCCAGCAGTTTATCCTTCACTCTCGGGTACACTGAAGCTTTCTTT
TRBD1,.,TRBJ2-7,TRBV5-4,CASSLSQGAYSYEQYF,TGTGCCAGCAGCCTGTCACAGGGGGCCTATTCCTACGAGCAGTACTTC
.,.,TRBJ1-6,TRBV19,CASSPEIFTGLSLHF,TGTGCCAGTAGTCCGGAGATATTCACCGGGTTATCACTCCACTTT
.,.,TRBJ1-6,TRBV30,CAWTGSGNSPLHF,TGTGCCTGGACGGGGTCCGGGAATTCACCCCTCCACTTT
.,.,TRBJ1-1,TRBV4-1,CASSQNERTEAFF,TGCGCCAGCAGCCAAAACGAGAGGACTGAAGCTTTCTTT
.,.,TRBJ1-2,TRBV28,CASSPPSGHRGYTF,TGTGCCAGCAGTCCCCCGTCAGGGCATCGTGGCTACACCTTC
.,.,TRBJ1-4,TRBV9,CASSVAPSPNEKLFF,TGTGCCAGCAGCGTAGCTCCCAGCCCCAATGAAAAACTGTTTTTT
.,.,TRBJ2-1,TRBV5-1,CASSLDGNSYNEQFF,TGCGCCAGCAGCTTGGATGGGAACTCCTACAATGAGCAGTTCTTC
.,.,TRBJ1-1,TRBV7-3,CASRRTRGTEAFF,TGTGCCAGCAGACGCACCCGTGGGACTGAAGCTTTCTTT
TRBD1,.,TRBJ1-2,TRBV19,CASTKRPGQINYGYTF,TGTGCCAGTACCAAAAGACCGGGACAGATAAACTATGGCTACACCTTC
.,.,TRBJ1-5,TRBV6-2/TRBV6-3,CASSLAYSNQPQHF,TGTGCCAGCAGTTTGGCGTATAGCAATCAGCCCCAGCATTTT
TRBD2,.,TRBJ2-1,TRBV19,CASTSIPGLAGARSSYNEQFF,TGTGCCAGTACCAGTATTCCCGGACTAGCGGGGGCCCGAAGCTCCTACAATGAGCAGTTCTTC
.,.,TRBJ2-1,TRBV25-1,CASSGGGSSYNEQFF,TGTGCCAGCAGTGGGGGGGGCAGCTCCTACAATGAGCAGTTCTTC